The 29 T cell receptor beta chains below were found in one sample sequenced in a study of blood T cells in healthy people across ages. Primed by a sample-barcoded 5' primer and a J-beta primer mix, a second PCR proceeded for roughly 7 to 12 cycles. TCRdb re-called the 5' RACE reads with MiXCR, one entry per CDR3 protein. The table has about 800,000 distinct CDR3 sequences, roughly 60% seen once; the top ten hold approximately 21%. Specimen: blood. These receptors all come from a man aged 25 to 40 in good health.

The CDR3 loop is CSASRATGETQYF. CDR3 in DNA: TGCAGTGCCTCAAGGGCCACGGGGGAGACCCAGTACTTC. V and J are TRBV20-1 and TRBJ2-5; D is perhaps TRBD2 (5 bases). Germline V gene sequence: CDR1 DFQATT, CDR2 SNEGSKA (reference sequence). Trimming stripped 6 bases from V and 5 bases from J, with 16 bases between. The CDR3 extends over 13 amino acids.

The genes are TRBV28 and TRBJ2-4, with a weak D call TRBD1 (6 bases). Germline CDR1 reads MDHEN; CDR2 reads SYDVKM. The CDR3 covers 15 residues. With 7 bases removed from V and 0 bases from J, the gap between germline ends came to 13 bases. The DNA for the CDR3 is TGTGCCAGCAAGGTGTGGGACACAGCCAAAAACATTCAGTACTTC. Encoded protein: CASKVWDTAKNIQYF.

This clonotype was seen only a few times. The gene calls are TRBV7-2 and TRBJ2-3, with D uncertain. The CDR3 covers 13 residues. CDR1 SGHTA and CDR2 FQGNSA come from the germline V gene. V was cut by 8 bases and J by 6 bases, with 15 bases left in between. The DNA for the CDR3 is TGTGCCAGCCGCAGCCCCCCGCGGGATACGCAGTATTTT. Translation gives CASRSPPRDTQYF. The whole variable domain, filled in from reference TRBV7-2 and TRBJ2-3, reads GAGVSQSPSNKVTEKGKDVELRCDPISGHTALYWYRQSLGQGLEFLIYFQGNSAPDKSGLPSDRFSAERTGGSVSTLTIQRTQQEDSAVYLCASRSPPRDTQYFGPGTRLTVL.

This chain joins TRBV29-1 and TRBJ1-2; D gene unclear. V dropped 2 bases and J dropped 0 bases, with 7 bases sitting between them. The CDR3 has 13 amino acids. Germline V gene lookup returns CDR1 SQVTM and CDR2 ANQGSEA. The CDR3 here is CSVESATNYGYTF. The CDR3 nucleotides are TGCAGCGTTGAATCCGCGACTAACTATGGCTACACCTTC.

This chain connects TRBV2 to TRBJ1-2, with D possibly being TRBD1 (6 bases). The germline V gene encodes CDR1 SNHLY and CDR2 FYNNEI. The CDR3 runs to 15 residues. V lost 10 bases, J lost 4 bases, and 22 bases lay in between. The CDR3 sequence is CATVWGAQTPYGYTF. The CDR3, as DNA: TGTGCCACCGTATGGGGGGCCCAAACACCCTATGGCTACACCTTC.

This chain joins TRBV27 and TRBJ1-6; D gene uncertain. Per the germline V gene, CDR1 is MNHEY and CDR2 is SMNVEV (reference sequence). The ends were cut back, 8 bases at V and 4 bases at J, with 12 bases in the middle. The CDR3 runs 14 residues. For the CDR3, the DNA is TGTGCCAGCCGCTCAGTCGGGTATAATTCACCCCTCCACTTT. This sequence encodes CASRSVGYNSPLHF.

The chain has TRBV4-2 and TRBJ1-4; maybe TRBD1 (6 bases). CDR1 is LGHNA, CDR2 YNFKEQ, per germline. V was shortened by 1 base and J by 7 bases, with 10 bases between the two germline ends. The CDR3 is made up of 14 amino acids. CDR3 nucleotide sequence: TGTGCCAGCAGCCAAGGGACAGCGATTGAAAAACTGTTTTTT. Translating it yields CASSQGTAIEKLFF.

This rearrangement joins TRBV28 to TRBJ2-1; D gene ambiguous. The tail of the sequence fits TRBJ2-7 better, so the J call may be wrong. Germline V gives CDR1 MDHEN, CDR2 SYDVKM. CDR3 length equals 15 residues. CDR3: CASSFGGISYNEQYF. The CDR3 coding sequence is TGTGCCAGCAGTTTCGGCGGAATCTCCTACAATGAGCAGTACTTC.

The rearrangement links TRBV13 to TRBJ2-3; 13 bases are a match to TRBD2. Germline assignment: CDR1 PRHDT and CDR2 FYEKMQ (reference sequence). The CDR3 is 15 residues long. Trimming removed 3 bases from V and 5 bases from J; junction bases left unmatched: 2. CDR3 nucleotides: TGTGCCAGCAGCTTGGGACTAGCGGGGATAGATACGCAGTATTTT. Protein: CASSLGLAGIDTQYF.

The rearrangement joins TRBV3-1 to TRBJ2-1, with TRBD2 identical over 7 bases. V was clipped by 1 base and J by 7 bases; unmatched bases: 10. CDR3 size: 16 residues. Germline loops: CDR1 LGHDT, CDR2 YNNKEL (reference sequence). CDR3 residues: CASSQGRLAPANEQFF. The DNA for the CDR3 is TGTGCCAGCAGCCAAGGAAGACTAGCCCCCGCGAATGAGCAGTTCTTC.

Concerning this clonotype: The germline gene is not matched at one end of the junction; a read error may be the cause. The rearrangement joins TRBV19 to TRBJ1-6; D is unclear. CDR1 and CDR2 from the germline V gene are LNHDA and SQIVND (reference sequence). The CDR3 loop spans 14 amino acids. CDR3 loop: CASKGSSYNSPLHF. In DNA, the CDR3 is TGTGCCAGTAAAGGCAGCTCCTATAATTCGCCCCTCCACTTT.

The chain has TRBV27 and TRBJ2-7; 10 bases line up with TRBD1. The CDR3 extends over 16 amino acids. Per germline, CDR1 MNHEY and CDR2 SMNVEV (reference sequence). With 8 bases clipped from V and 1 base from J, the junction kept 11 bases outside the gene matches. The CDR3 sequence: CASRGDRGTGSYEQYF. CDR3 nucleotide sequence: TGTGCCAGCCGTGGGGACAGGGGAACGGGGTCCTACGAGCAGTACTTC.

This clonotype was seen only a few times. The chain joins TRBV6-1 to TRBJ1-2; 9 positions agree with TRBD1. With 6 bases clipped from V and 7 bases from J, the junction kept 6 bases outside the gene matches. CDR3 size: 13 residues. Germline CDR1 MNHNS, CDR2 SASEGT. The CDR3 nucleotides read TGTGCCAGCAGGCTACAGGGGGCGCGTGGCTACACCTTC. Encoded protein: CASRLQGARGYTF.

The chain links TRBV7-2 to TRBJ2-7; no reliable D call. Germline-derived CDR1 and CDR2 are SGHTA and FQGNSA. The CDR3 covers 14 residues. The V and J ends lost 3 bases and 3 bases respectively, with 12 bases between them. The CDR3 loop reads CASSFEAQIYEQYF. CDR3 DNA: TGTGCCAGCAGCTTTGAAGCCCAGATCTACGAGCAGTACTTC. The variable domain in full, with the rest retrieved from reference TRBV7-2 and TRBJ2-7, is GAGVSQSPSNKVTEKGKDVELRCDPISGHTALYWYRQSLGQGLEFLIYFQGNSAPDKSGLPSDRFSAERTGGSVSTLTIQRTQQEDSAVYLCASSFEAQIYEQYFGPGTRLTVT.

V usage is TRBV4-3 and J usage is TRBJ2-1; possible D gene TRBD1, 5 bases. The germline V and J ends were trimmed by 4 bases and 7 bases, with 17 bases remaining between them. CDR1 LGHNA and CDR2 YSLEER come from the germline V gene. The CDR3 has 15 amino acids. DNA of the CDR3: TGCGCCAGCAGCCTACGACAGTGGCATTGGAATGAGCAGTTCTTC. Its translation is CASSLRQWHWNEQFF.

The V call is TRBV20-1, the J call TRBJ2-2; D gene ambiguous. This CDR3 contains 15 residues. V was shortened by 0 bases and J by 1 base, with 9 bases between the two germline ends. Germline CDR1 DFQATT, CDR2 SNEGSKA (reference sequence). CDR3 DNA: TGCAGTGCTAGAGAGGCTAGGCGGAACACCGGGGAGCTGTTTTTT. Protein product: CSAREARRNTGELFF.

CDR3 sequence (DNA): TGTGCCAGCAGCCAAGTGGGCCCCGAGTACGAGCAGTACTTC. This translates into CASSQVGPEYEQYF. V gene TRBV3-1 combines with J gene TRBJ2-7, with D unclear. Germline V gives CDR1 LGHDT, CDR2 YNNKEL (reference sequence). The CDR3 covers 14 residues. Deletions cut 1 base from V and 4 bases from J, with 11 bases between.

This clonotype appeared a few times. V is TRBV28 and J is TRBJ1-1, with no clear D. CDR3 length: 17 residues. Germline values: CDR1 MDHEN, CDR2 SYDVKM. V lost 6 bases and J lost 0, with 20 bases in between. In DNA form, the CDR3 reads TGTGCCAGCAGCCCAACCGGGCAGGTTATTATGAACACTGAAGCTTTCTTT. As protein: CASSPTGQVIMNTEAFF.

The CDR3 nucleotides are TGTGCCAGCAGCGACGCGGGAGGGGCCACCGGGGAGCTGTTTTTT. Amino acids: CASSDAGGATGELFF. The chain has TRBV3-1 and TRBJ2-2; 9 bases are a match to TRBD2. Trimming removed 5 bases from V and 4 bases from J; junction bases left unmatched: 5. CDR1 LGHDT and CDR2 YNNKEL come from the germline V gene (reference sequence). CDR3 length equals 15 residues.

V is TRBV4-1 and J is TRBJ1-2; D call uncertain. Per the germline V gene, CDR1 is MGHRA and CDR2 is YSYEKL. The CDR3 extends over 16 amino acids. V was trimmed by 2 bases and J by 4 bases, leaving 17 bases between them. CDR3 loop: CASSQPHSLSSYGYTF. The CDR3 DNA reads TGCGCCAGCAGCCAACCCCACAGTCTGAGCAGCTATGGCTACACCTTC.

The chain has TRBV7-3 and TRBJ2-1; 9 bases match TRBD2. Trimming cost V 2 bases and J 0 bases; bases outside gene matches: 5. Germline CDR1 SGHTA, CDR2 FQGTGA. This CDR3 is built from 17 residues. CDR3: CASSLESSGSSYNEQFF. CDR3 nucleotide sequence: TGTGCCAGCAGCTTAGAGAGTAGCGGGAGCTCCTACAATGAGCAGTTCTTC.

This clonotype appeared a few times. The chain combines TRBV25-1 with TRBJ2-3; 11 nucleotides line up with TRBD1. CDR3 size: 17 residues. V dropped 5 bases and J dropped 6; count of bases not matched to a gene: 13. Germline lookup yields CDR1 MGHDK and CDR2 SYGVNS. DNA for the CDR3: TGTGCCAGCAGTCTAGAACCCGGGACAGGGGGTAAGGATACGCAGTATTTT. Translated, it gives CASSLEPGTGGKDTQYF.

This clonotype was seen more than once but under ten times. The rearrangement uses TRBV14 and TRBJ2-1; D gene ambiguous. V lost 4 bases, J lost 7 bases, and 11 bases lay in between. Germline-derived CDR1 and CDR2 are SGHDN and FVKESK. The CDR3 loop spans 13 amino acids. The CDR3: CASSLPGPNEQFF. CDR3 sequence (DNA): TGTGCCAGCAGCCTTCCGGGCCCAAATGAGCAGTTCTTC.

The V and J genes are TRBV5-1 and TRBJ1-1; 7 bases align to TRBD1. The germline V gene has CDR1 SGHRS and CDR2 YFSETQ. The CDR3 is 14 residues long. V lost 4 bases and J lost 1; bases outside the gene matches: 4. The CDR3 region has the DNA TGCGCCAGCAGCGCCGGACAGGAGAACACTGAAGCTTTCTTT. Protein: CASSAGQENTEAFF.

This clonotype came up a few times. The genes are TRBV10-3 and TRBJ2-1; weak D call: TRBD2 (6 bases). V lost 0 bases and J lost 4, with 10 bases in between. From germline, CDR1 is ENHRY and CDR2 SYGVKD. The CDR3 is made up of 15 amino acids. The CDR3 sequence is CAISESGTLYNEQFF. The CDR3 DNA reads TGTGCCATCAGTGAGTCCGGGACTCTATACAATGAGCAGTTCTTC.

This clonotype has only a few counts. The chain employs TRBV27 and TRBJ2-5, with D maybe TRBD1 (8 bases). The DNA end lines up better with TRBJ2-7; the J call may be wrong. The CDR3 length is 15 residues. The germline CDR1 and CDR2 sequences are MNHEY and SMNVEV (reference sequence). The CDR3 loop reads CASSRRGQGGSEQYF. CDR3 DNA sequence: TGTGCCAGCAGTCGGCGAGGACAGGGAGGGTCCGAGCAGTACTTC.

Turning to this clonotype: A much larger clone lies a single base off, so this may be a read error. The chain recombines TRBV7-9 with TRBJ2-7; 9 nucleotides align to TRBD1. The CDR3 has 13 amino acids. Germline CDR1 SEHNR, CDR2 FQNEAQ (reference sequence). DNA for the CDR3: TGTGCCAGCAGCCCCGGGACAGGGCGCGAGCAGCACTTC. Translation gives CASSPGTGREQHF.

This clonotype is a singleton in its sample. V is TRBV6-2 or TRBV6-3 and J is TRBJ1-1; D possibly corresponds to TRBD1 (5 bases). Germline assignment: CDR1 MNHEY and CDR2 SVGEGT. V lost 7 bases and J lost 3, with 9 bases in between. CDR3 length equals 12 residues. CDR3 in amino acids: CASKGRDTEAFF. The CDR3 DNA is TGTGCCAGCAAGGGACGAGACACTGAAGCTTTCTTT.

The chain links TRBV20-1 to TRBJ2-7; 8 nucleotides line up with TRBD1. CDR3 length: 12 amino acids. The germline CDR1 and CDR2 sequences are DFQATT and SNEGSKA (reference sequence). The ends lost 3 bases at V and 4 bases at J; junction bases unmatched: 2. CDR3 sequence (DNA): TGCAGTGCTAGTAGACAGGGGTACGAGCAGTACTTC. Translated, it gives CSASRQGYEQYF.